A selection of T cell receptor beta chains follows, all from one sample in a study of shared clonotypes between healthy human individuals. The data were produced by immunoSEQ multiplex PCR, yet TCRdb's version contains in-frame clones alone and is incomplete. The top ten hold roughly 0.39% of the sample, which has 2 million to 3 million clones, 93% seen once. The sequencing sample was made of naive CD4+ T cells from PBMCs. The receptors were gathered from a young man in good health. Some clones in this sample may be carry-over from other donors' samples. Each CDR3 is given without its conserved first and last residue. Part of the rows lack a size; the others show once, few, many or a class for expanded clones.

CDR3,J,V,size
ASSLVAGQPGPNEQF,TRBJ2-1,TRBV11-2,NA
ASSLPQGDEQY,TRBJ2-7,TRBV28,NA
AWRGGGGAKDNQPQH,TRBJ1-5,TRBV30,NA
ASRGLLETQY,TRBJ2-5,TRBV2,NA
ASTADRGSYEQY,TRBJ2-7,TRBV28,NA
ASNRDGVLYEQY,TRBJ2-7,TRBV28,NA
ASSLLGPSYNEQF,TRBJ2-1,TRBV7-2,NA
ASSFLTGGNTEAF,TRBJ1-1,TRBV5-1,NA
ASSITGSDGYT,TRBJ1-2,TRBV19,NA
AWNRAYGNTIY,TRBJ1-3,TRBV30,NA
ATSRSRGDRTLRTDTQY,TRBJ2-3,TRBV15,NA
ASGRGNTDTQY,TRBJ2-3,TRBV6-5,NA
ASSLRGTASYEQY,TRBJ2-7,TRBV5-8,NA
ASSPQDSPGSAEQF,TRBJ2-1,TRBV9,NA
ASSSQRWRTEAF,TRBJ1-1,TRBV5-6,NA
ASSLYGQGTSTDTQY,TRBJ2-3,TRBV5-1,NA
ASGRLAESYEQY,TRBJ2-7,TRBV9,NA
ASSSPQPYKTEAF,TRBJ1-1,TRBV5-4,NA
ASSEEEFTEAF,TRBJ1-1,TRBV2,NA
ASSIGPGQETQY,TRBJ2-5,TRBV19,NA
ASSEFGSPLH,TRBJ1-6,TRBV25-1,once
ASSFGQPYGYT,TRBJ1-2,TRBV5-1,NA
ASSSPTSGKNNEQF,TRBJ2-1,TRBV28,NA
ASRTGAGEETQY,TRBJ2-5,TRBV6-5,NA
ASSLRQGAFYGYT,TRBJ1-2,TRBV5-6,NA
ASSQGLAANEQF,TRBJ2-1,TRBV4-3,once
ASSQTDRSSSTDTQY,TRBJ2-3,TRBV4-3,NA
ASSPRDSTYEQY,TRBJ2-7,TRBV28,NA
ASSDRGATEAF,TRBJ1-1,TRBV6-6,NA
ASSLVPRPYEQY,TRBJ2-7,TRBV11-3,once
ASSPPSRTWTNEKLF,TRBJ1-4,TRBV18,NA
ASHSEKLF,TRBJ1-4,TRBV28,few
ASSFRSSGRNTQY,TRBJ2-3,TRBV5-1,NA
ASSGAQGRTEAF,TRBJ1-1,TRBV6-1,once
ASSQADGYEQY,TRBJ2-7,TRBV4-3,once
SVAGDGTSTDTQY,TRBJ2-3,TRBV29-1,once
ASRGGSGANVLT,TRBJ2-6,TRBV6-5,NA
ASSLGQAENTEAF,TRBJ1-1,TRBV7-6,NA
ASRSGTGLLNTEAF,TRBJ1-1,TRBV10-2,NA
ASSRTGSSYEQY,TRBJ2-7,TRBV19,NA
ASSSGQVPSGDT,TRBJ1-2,TRBV7-8,NA
ASRQGFQETQY,TRBJ2-5,TRBV28,NA
ASSLRGTGELF,TRBJ2-2,TRBV4-1,NA
ASSLLAGPESDEQF,TRBJ2-1,TRBV10-1,NA
ASTQSGSNQPQH,TRBJ1-5,TRBV19,few
ASSFPQGTPYGYT,TRBJ1-2,TRBV28,NA
ASSPLGTVNTEAF,TRBJ1-1,TRBV5-1,NA
ASSYTSGLGHNEQF,TRBJ2-1,TRBV7-3,NA
ASSIQGLSYNEQF,TRBJ2-1,TRBV19,NA
ASSVSSGTDTQY,TRBJ2-3,TRBV9,NA
ASSRTRVGEYEQY,TRBJ2-7,TRBV4-3,NA
SVAYGTPQLANEKLF,TRBJ1-4,TRBV29-1,few
ASSLGGSTEAF,TRBJ1-1,TRBV7-2,NA